The 29 T cell receptor beta chains below all came from one sample that was sequenced in a study of blood T cell repertoires in COVID-19 (dated by TCRdb to between 2020 and 2021). Receptor libraries were prepared by the immunoSEQ multiplex PCR assay. In its TCRdb copy, this immuneACCESS table keeps in-frame sequences only and misses some clones. Where compared with another copy, unresolved V genes explain less than half of these, and the others have no known cause. Across this sample there are more than 95,000 clones, with approximately 82% seen only once. The ten largest clones add up to about 2.1% of the sample. Sequenced input: peripheral blood. Receptors were obtained from a man aged 25 to 40 with acute or convalescent COVID-19.

A few counts support this clone. The chain is built from TRBV9 and TRBJ2-5; 13 bases agree with TRBD2. The trim removed 3 bases at V and 2 bases at J, leaving 13 bases unmatched. Looked up from germline, CDR1 is SGDLS and CDR2 is YYNGEE. This CDR3 has 19 amino acids. The CDR3: CASSAERTSGGGRQETQYF. In DNA, the CDR3 is TGTGCCAGCAGCGCCGAACGGACTAGCGGGGGAGGCCGTCAAGAGACCCAGTACTTC.

The J gene is TRBJ2-7, the V gene TRBV19, with a tentative D call TRBD1 (6 bases). The CDR3 spans 15 residues. With 6 bases removed from V and 0 bases from J, the gap between germline ends came to 15 bases. CDR1 LNHDA and CDR2 SQIVND come from the germline V gene (reference sequence). As DNA, the CDR3 is TGTGCCAGTAGAGAACAGGGCCATAACTCCTACGAGCAGTACGTC. Translated, it gives CASREQGHNSYEQYV.

The genes are TRBV11-2 and TRBJ1-1; TRBD1 matches 7 bases. This CDR3 has 13 amino acids. Germline CDR1 reads SGHAT; CDR2 reads FQNNGV. With 6 bases clipped from V and 4 bases from J, the junction kept 5 bases outside the gene matches. The CDR3 protein is CASRPGGTTEAFF. The CDR3 nucleotides read TGTGCCAGCAGACCAGGGGGGACCACTGAAGCTTTCTTT.

CDR3 sequence: CASSKGADPQGEKLFF. CDR3 in DNA: TGTGCCAGTAGTAAAGGGGCAGACCCACAGGGCGAAAAACTGTTTTTT. The V call is TRBV19, the J call TRBJ1-4, with D tentatively TRBD1 (6 bases). CDR1 is LNHDA, CDR2 SQIVND, per germline (reference sequence). The CDR3 is 16 amino acids. V gave up 4 bases and J gave up 8 bases, with 20 bases separating them. The variable domain in full, with the rest retrieved from reference TRBV19 and TRBJ1-4, is DGGITQSPKYLFRKEGQNVTLSCEQNLNHDAMYWYRQDPGQGLRLIYYSQIVNDFQKGDIAEGYSVSREKKESFPLTVTSAQKNPTAFYLCASSKGADPQGEKLFFGSGTQLSVL.

The rearrangement joins TRBV29-1 to TRBJ2-1; 8 bases match TRBD2. This CDR3 is built from 13 residues. Trimming took 5 bases from V and 5 from J; bases not matched to a gene: 5. From germline, CDR1 is SQVTM and CDR2 ANQGSEA. CDR3 DNA: TGCAGCGTTCACGGGAGGGCCAACAATGAGCAGTTCTTC. This encodes CSVHGRANNEQFF.

V is TRBV19 and J is TRBJ2-7; D perhaps matches TRBD1 (5 bases). The CDR3 length is 15 residues. The V end lost 2 bases, the J end lost 6 bases, and 17 bases lay between the germline ends. CDR1 LNHDA and CDR2 SQIVND come from the germline V gene (reference sequence). The CDR3 nucleotides are TGTGCCAGTAGTATAATGGGGCACCCCAATGGCGAGCAGTACTTC. This gives the protein CASSIMGHPNGEQYF.

This CDR3 reads CASSVGVGGQGSTDTQYF. The CDR3 region has the DNA TGTGCCAGCAGCGTAGGGGTAGGAGGACAGGGGTCTACAGATACGCAGTATTTT. This chain uses TRBV9 with TRBJ2-3; 9 bases align to TRBD1. The junction had 11 bases not matched to a gene; V was cut back by 0 bases and J by 3 bases. CDR3 length: 18 residues. In germline, CDR1 is SGDLS, CDR2 YYNGEE.

The chain uses TRBV7-3 and TRBJ1-6; 7 positions agree with TRBD1. The V and J ends lost 0 bases and 7 bases, in that order; junction bases with no gene match: 12. The CDR3 contains 18 residues. Germline loops: CDR1 SGHTA, CDR2 FQGTGA. CDR3 bases: TGTGCCAGCAGCTTAACCCCCCCGAATAGGGGGCAAAATTCACCCCTCCACTTT. Translating gives CASSLTPPNRGQNSPLHF.

The chain uses TRBV6-5 and TRBJ1-4, with D hard to call. The CDR3 runs to 16 residues. The V end was cut by 2 bases, the J end by 0 bases, with 10 bases between. CDR1 and CDR2 (germline): MNHEY, SVGAGI. The CDR3 sequence is CASSYEYYATNEKLFF. In DNA form, the CDR3 reads TGTGCCAGCAGTTACGAGTATTATGCAACTAATGAAAAACTGTTTTTT.

For the CDR3, the DNA is TGTGCCAGCAGCTACGCCATGGGAGAAGAAAAACTGTTTTTT. It specifies CASSYAMGEEKLFF. V usage is TRBV7-9 and J usage is TRBJ1-4; D gene unclear. The V and J ends lost 4 bases and 8 bases respectively, with 14 bases between them. The CDR3 extends over 14 amino acids. CDR1 is SEHNR, CDR2 FQNEAQ, per germline (reference sequence). Together with reference TRBV7-9 and TRBJ1-4, the CDR3 gives the full variable domain: DTGVSQNPRHKITKRGQNVTFRCDPISEHNRLYWYRQTLGQGPEFLTYFQNEAQLEKSRLLSDRFSAERPKGSFSTLEIQRTEQGDSAMYLCASSYAMGEEKLFFGSGTQLSVL.

The rearrangement links TRBV6-2 or TRBV6-3 to TRBJ2-2; a weak D match, TRBD2 (6 bases). The germline gives CDR1 MNHEY, CDR2 SVGEGT. The CDR3 runs 15 residues. Between the trimmed V and J ends, which lost 5 bases and 6 bases, there was a span of 16 bases. CDR3 in DNA: TGTGCCAGCAGTCCATTAGGAGGGGCGGCCGGGGAGCTGTTTTTT. Translated: CASSPLGGAAGELFF.

The chain recombines TRBV7-9 with TRBJ2-2; D call uncertain. The CDR3 spans 13 residues. The V end was cut by 6 bases, the J end by 2 bases, with 7 bases between. Germline CDR1 and CDR2: SEHNR and FQNEAQ (reference sequence). The CDR3 nucleotides read TGTGCCAGCAGTGAGACAAACACCGGGGAGCTGTTTTTT. Translating it yields CASSETNTGELFF.

The J gene is TRBJ1-2, the V gene TRBV3-1 (or the pseudogene TRBV3-2); 8 bases line up with TRBD1. V lost 3 bases to trimming and J lost 5 bases; unmatched junction nucleotides: 8. CDR1 is LGHDT, CDR2 YNNKEL, per germline (reference sequence). The CDR3 runs to 15 residues. CDR3 protein: CASSQAGGRMYGYTF. CDR3 bases: TGTGCCAGCAGCCAGGCAGGGGGCAGAATGTATGGCTACACCTTC.

V and J are TRBV14 and TRBJ1-3, with D possibly being TRBD1 (5 bases). CDR1 SGHDN and CDR2 FVKESK come from the germline V gene. With 0 bases removed from V and 1 base from J, the gap between germline ends came to 10 bases. The CDR3 is 16 amino acids. The chain's CDR3 is CASSQDRVGSGNTIYF. The CDR3 DNA is TGTGCCAGCAGCCAAGACAGGGTCGGTTCTGGAAACACCATATATTTT.

This rearrangement joins TRBV6-5 to TRBJ1-5, with D perhaps TRBD1 (6 bases). CDR3 length: 14 residues. From germline, CDR1 is MNHEY and CDR2 SVGAGI. Trimming pared 2 bases from V and 3 bases from J, leaving 8 bases between. CDR3 nucleotides: TGTGCCAGCAGTTACGACAGGTACAATCAGCCCCAGCATTTT. Translation gives CASSYDRYNQPQHF.

The CDR3 loop reads CASRQGANTEAFF. The CDR3, as DNA: TGTGCCAGCAGACAGGGGGCGAACACTGAAGCTTTCTTT. V and J are TRBV27 and TRBJ1-1; 9 positions agree with TRBD1. Trimming removed 6 bases from V and 1 base from J; junction bases left unmatched: 0. This CDR3 has 13 residues. Germline loops: CDR1 MNHEY, CDR2 SMNVEV (reference sequence).

The chain joins TRBV10-3 to TRBJ2-1, with 10 bases that match TRBD2. This CDR3 spans 17 amino acids. Germline CDR1 and CDR2: ENHRY and SYGVKD. The ends lost 0 bases at V and 3 bases at J; junction bases unmatched: 5. CDR3 in DNA: TGTGCCATCAGTGAGTCAATGAGGACTAGCGGCTACAATGAGCAGTTCTTC. Its protein product is CAISESMRTSGYNEQFF.

The chain uses TRBV5-4 and TRBJ2-3, with 13 bases lining up with TRBD2. This CDR3 has 15 amino acids. After removal of 4 bases from V and 4 bases from J, the junction contained 3 bases not matched to a gene. Germline V gene sequence: CDR1 SGHNT, CDR2 YYREEE (reference sequence). In nucleotides, the CDR3 is TGTGCCAGCAGCGGACTAGCGGGAGAACCAGATACGCAGTATTTT. Its translation is CASSGLAGEPDTQYF.

The CDR3 DNA is TGTGCCACCCATATCCGGACAGGGGTAAGCTACGAGCAGTACGTC. Amino acids: CATHIRTGVSYEQYV. V and J are TRBV24-1 and TRBJ2-7, with 9 bases lining up with TRBD1. V lost 9 bases, J lost 3 bases, and 11 bases stayed unmatched. Germline values: CDR1 KGHDR, CDR2 SFDVKD. The CDR3 contains 15 residues.

This clone has just one count. This chain uses TRBV6-6 with TRBJ2-7; 8 nucleotides match TRBD1. CDR3 length: 16 amino acids. V dropped 2 bases and J dropped 2; count of bases not matched to a gene: 8. CDR1 MNHNY and CDR2 SVGAGI come from the germline V gene (reference sequence). DNA of the CDR3: TGTGCCAGCAGTTACAACAGGGGGGAAACAACCTACGAGCAGTACGTC. Encoded protein: CASSYNRGETTYEQYV.

The chain has TRBV4-3 and TRBJ2-3, with a possible D match to TRBD2 (5 bases). Trimming removed 0 bases at V and 9 bases at J, with 10 bases between. There are 13 residues in the CDR3. Per the germline V gene, CDR1 is LGHNA and CDR2 is YSLEER. The CDR3 coding sequence is TGCGCCAGCAGCCAAGACCTAGCCAGAACGCAGTATTTT. As protein: CASSQDLARTQYF.

The genes are TRBV11-3 and TRBJ2-5; tentative D call: TRBD1 (5 bases). V was trimmed by 3 bases and J by 5 bases, leaving 13 bases between them. From germline, CDR1 is SGHNT and CDR2 YENEEA. The CDR3 totals 14 residues. The CDR3 bases are TGTGCCAGCAGCTTGGTGGGGCCGTCGGAGACCCAGTACTTC. Translation gives CASSLVGPSETQYF.

V and J are TRBV11-2 and TRBJ2-1, with 9 positions matching TRBD2. Germline V gives CDR1 SGHAT, CDR2 FQNNGV. The ends lost 1 base at V and 6 bases at J; junction bases unmatched: 7. CDR3 length equals 16 residues. The CDR3 reads CASSLAGGRASNEQFF. CDR3 coding DNA: TGTGCCAGCAGCTTAGCTGGCGGGAGGGCGAGCAATGAGCAGTTCTTC.

J is TRBJ1-4 and V is TRBV30, with a possible D match to TRBD1 (6 bases). V lost 0 bases to trimming and J lost 0 bases, with 17 bases between them. CDR3 length: 18 amino acids. Germline assignment: CDR1 GTSNPN and CDR2 SVGIG (reference sequence). The CDR3 nucleotides are TGTGCCTGGAGTGTACGTTGGAGGACAGATGCAACTAATGAAAAACTGTTTTTT. Encoded protein: CAWSVRWRTDATNEKLFF. Combining the CDR3 with reference TRBV30 and TRBJ1-4 gives the whole variable domain SQTIHQWPATLVQPVGSPLSLECTVEGTSNPNLYWYRQAAGRGLQLLFYSVGIGQISSEVPQNLSASRPQDRQFILSSKKLLLSDSGFYLCAWSVRWRTDATNEKLFFGSGTQLSVL.

In this sample, this clone turned up a few times. The DNA of the CDR3 is TGTGCCAGTAGTATACCCCGCCGCCAAGGGGGCGCTTCCTATGGCTACACCTTC. Its protein product is CASSIPRRQGGASYGYTF. The rearrangement uses TRBV19 and TRBJ1-2; TRBD1 aligns across 7 bases. CDR3 length: 18 amino acids. With 2 bases clipped from V and 4 bases from J, the junction kept 16 bases outside the gene matches. The germline V gene has CDR1 LNHDA and CDR2 SQIVND (reference sequence).

Here the CDR3 DNA reads TGCGCCAGCAGCCATCCCTGGACAGGGAACTATGGCTACACCTTC. Protein product: CASSHPWTGNYGYTF. The chain is built from TRBV4-1 and TRBJ1-2; 8 bases are shared with TRBD1. CDR1 MGHRA and CDR2 YSYEKL come from the germline V gene. V shed 3 bases, J shed 2 bases, and the junction held 5 bases outside the gene matches. The CDR3 is made up of 15 amino acids.

The rearrangement joins TRBV5-1 to TRBJ2-7; 11 nucleotides align to TRBD2. The germline V gene encodes CDR1 SGHRS and CDR2 YFSETQ. The V and J ends lost 0 bases and 1 base, in that order; junction bases with no gene match: 12. This CDR3 comprises 19 residues. CDR3 protein: CASSLERVELAGASYEQYV. In DNA form, the CDR3 reads TGCGCCAGCAGCTTGGAAAGGGTCGAACTAGCGGGGGCTTCCTACGAGCAGTACGTC.

The chain recombines TRBV18 with TRBJ1-1; D remains unclear. The CDR3 is 15 amino acids. Germline loops: CDR1 KGHSH, CDR2 LQKENI. Deletions cut 1 base from V and 1 base from J, with 10 bases between. The CDR3 DNA sequence: TGTGCCAGCTCACCACGGTGGCACAGGAACACTGAAGCTTTCTTT. It yields the protein CASSPRWHRNTEAFF.

The chain employs TRBV6-1 and TRBJ2-7, with D possibly being TRBD1 (5 bases). Germline V lookup: CDR1 MNHNS, CDR2 SASEGT. The CDR3 runs to 13 residues. V gave up 3 bases and J gave up 0 bases, with 6 bases separating them. The CDR3 loop reads CASSEGLSYEQYV. In DNA form, the CDR3 reads TGTGCCAGCAGTGAGGGGCTCTCCTACGAGCAGTACGTC.